The clone carrying this T cell receptor (beta chain) was observed once. The CDR3 extends over 13 amino acids. The V gene lost 6 bases and the J gene lost 4 bases, with 11 bases spanning the gap. One entry per CDR3 protein, called by TCRdb with MiXCR from the PCR reads. The table shows fewer than 15,000 distinct CDR3 sequences, with about half occurring only once. The source of the sample is a study of tumor-infiltrating lymphocytes in oesophageal squamous cell carcinoma. This clonotype originated in a female donor with esophageal squamous cell carcinoma. The V gene is TRBV12-3 or TRBV12-4, the J gene TRBJ2-3; weak D call: TRBD1 (5 bases). Sequenced sample: blood. CDR3 amino acids: CASRSRAADTQYF. In DNA form, the CDR3 reads TGTGCCAGCAGGTCCAGGGCCGCAGATACGCAGTATTTT.